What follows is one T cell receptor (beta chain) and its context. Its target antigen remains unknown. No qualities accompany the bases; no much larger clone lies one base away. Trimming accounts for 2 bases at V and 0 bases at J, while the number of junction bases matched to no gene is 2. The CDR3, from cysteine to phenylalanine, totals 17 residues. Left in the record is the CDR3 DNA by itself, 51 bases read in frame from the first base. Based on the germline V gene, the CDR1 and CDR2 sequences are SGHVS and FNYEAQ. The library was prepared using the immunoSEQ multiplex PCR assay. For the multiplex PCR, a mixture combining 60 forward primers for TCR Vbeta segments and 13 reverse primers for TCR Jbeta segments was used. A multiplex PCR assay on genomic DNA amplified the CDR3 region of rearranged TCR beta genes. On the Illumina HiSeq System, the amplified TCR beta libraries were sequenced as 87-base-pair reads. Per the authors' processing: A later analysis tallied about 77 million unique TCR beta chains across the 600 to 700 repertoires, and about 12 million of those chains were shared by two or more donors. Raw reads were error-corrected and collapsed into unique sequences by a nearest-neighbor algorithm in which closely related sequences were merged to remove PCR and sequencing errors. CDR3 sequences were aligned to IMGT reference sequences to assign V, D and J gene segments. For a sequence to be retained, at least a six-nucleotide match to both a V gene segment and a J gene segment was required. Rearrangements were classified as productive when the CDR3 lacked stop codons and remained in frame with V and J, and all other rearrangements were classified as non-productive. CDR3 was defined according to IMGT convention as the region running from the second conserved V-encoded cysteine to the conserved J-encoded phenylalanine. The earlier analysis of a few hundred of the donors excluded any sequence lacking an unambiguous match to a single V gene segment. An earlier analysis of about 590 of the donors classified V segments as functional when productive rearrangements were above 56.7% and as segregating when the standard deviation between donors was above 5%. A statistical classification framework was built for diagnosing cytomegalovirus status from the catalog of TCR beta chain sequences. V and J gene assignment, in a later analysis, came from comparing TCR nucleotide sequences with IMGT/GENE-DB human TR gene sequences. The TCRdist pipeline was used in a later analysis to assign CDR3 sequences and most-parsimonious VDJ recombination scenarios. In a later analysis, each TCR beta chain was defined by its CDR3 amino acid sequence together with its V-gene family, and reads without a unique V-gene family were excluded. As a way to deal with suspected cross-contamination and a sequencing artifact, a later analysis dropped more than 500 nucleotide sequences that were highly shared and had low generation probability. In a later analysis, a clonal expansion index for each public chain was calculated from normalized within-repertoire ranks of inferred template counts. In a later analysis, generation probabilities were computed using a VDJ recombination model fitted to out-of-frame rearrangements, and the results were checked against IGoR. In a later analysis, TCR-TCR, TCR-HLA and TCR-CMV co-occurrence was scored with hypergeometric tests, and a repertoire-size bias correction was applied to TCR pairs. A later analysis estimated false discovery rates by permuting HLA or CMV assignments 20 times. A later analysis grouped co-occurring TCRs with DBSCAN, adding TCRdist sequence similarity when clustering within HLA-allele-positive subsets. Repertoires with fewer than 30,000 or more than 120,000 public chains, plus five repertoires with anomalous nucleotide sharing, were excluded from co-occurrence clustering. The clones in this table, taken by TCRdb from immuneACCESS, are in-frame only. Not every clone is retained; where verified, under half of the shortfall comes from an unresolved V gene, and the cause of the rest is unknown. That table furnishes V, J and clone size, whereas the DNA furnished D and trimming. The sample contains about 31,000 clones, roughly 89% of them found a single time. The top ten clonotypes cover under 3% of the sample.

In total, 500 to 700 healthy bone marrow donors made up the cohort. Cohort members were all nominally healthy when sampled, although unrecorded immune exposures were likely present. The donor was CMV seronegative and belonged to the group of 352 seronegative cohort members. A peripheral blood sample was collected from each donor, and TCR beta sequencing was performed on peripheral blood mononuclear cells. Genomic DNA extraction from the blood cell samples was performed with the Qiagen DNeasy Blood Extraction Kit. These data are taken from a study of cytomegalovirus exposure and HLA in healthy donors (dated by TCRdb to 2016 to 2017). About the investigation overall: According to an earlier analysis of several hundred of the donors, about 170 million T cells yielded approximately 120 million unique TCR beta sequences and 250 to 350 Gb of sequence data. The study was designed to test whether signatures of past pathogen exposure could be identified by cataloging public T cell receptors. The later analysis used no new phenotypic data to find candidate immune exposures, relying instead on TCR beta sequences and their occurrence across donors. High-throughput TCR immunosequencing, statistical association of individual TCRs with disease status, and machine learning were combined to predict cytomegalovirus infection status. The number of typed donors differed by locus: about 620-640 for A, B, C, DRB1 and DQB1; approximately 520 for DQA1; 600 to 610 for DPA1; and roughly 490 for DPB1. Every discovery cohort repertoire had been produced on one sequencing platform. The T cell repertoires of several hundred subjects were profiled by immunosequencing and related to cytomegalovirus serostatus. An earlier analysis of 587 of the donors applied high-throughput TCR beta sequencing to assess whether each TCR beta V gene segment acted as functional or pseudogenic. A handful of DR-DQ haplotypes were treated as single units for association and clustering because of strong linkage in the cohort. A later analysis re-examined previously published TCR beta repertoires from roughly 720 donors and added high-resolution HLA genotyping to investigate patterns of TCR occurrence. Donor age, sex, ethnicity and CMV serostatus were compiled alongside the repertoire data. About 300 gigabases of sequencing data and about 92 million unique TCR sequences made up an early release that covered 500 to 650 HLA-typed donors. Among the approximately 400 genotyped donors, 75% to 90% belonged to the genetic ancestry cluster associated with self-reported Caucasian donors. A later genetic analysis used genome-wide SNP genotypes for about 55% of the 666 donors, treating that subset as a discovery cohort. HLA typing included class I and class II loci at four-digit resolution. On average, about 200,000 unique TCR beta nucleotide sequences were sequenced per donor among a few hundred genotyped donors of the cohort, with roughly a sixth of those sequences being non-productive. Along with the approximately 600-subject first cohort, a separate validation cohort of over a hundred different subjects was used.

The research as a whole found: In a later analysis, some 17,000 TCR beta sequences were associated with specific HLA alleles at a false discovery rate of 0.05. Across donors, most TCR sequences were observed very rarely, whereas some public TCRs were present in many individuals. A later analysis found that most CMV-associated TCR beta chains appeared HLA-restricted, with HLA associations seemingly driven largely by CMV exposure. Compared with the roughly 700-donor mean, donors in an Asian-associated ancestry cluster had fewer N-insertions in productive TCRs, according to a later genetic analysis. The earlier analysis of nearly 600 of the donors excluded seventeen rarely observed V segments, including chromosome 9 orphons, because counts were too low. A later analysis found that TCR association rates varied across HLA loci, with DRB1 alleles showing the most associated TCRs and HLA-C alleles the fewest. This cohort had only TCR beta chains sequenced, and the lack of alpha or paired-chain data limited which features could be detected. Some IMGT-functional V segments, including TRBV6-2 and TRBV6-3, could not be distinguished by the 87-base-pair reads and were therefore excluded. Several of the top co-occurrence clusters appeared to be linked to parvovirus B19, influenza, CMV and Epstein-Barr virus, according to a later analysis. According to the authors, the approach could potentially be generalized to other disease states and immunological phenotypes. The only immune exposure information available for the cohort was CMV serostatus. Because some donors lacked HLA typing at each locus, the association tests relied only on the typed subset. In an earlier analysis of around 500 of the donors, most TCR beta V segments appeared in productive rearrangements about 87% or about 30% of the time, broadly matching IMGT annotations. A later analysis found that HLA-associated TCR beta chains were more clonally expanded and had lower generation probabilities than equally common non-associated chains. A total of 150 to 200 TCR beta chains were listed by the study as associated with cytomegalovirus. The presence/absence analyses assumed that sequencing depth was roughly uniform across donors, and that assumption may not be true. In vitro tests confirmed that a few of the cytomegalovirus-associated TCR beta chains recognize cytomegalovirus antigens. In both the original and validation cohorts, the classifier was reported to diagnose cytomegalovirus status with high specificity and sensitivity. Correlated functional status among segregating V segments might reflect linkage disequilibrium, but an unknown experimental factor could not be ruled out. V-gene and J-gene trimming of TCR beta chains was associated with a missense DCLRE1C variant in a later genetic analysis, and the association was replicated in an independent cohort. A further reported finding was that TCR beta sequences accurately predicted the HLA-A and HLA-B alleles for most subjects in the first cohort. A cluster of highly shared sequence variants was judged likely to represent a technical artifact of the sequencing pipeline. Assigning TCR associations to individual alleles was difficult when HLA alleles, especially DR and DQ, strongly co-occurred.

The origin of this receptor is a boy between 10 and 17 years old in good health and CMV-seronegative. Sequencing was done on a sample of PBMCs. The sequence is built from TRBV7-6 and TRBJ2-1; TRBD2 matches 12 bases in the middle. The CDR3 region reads CASSLRLAGDSYNEQFF. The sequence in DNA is TGTGCCAGCAGCTTACGACTAGCGGGGGACTCCTACAATGAGCAGTTCTTC.